This TCR beta chain was sequenced for a study of cytomegalovirus exposure and HLA in healthy donors. Study-wide findings and caveats: Specificity of three CMV-associated chains for CMV antigens was verified in vitro.

About this clone itself: The antigen is undetermined.

In germline, CDR1 is SGDLS, CDR2 YYNGEE. With 4 bases removed from V and 7 bases from J, the gap between germline ends came to 12 bases. The CDR3 runs to 13 residues. Assay used: immunoSEQ multiplex PCR; TCRdb lists only in-frame clones, some missing. Here the sample spans fewer than 250,000 clones, 85% to 90% being singletons. The TCR originated in a man between 18 and 35 years old in good health and CMV-seronegative. The chain couples TRBV9 to TRBJ1-5, with a tentative D call TRBD1 (5 bases). What was sequenced was PBMCs. The chain's CDR3 is CASSPRVDQPQHF. In DNA form, the CDR3 reads TGTGCCAGCAGCCCCAGGGTAGACCAGCCCCAGCATTTT.